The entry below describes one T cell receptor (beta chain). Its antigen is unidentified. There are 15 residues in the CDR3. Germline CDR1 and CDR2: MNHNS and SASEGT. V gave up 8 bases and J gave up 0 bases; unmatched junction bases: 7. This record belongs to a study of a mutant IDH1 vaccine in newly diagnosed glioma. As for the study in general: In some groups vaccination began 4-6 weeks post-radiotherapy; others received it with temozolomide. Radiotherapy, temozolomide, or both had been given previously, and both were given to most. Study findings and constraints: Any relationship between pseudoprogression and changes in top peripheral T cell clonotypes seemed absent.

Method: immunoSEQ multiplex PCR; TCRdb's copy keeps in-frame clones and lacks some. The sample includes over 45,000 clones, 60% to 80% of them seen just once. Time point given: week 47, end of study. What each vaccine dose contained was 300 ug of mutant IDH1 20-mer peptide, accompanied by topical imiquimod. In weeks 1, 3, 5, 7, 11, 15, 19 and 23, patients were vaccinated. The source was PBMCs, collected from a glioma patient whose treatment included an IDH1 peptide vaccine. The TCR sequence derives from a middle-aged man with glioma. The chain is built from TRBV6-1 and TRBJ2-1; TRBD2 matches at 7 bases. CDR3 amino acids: CASGREGSSYNEQFF. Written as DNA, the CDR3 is TGTGCCAGCGGGAGGGAGGGAAGCTCCTACAATGAGCAGTTCTTC.